A single sample is the source of the 32 T cell receptor beta chains below, sequenced in a study of shared clonotypes between healthy human individuals. The table came from immunoSEQ multiplex PCR; TCRdb's copy has only in-frame clones and leaves some out. The profile shows about 1 million clones, 65% to 75% of them singletons. The sequencing sample was made of memory CD4+ T cells sorted from blood. Subset indicated: CD45RA-negative fraction. These receptors came from a man between 18 and 35 years old in good health.

The chain has TRBV5-1 and TRBJ2-5, with a possible D match to TRBD2 (5 bases). This CDR3 has 14 amino acids. In germline, CDR1 is SGHRS, CDR2 YFSETQ. Between the trimmed V and J ends, which lost 3 bases and 5 bases, there was a span of 14 bases. The CDR3 protein is CASSSGSPSETQYF. The CDR3 DNA sequence: TGCGCCAGCAGCTCGGGATCCCCATCGGAGACCCAGTACTTC.

V is TRBV5-6 and J is TRBJ2-7; no firm D call. CDR1 is SGHDT, CDR2 YYEEEE, per germline. Trimming took off 4 bases at V and 4 bases at J, with 12 bases between the two ends. The CDR3 is 13 amino acids. CDR3 sequence reads: CASSPGMGYEQYF. In nucleotides, the CDR3 is TGTGCCAGCAGCCCTGGTATGGGTTACGAGCAGTACTTC.

The chain uses TRBV5-1 and TRBJ2-2; 9 bases match TRBD2. The CDR3 sequence is 16 residues long. The V and J ends lost 0 bases and 8 bases, in that order; junction bases with no gene match: 8. CDR1 and CDR2 from the germline V gene are SGHRS and YFSETQ. The CDR3 DNA reads TGCGCCAGCAGCTTGGATAGCGGGGGCGCCATGGGGGAGCTGTTTTTT. Residues: CASSLDSGGAMGELFF. The complete variable domain, with remaining parts taken from reference TRBV5-1 and TRBJ2-2, reads KAGVTQTPRYLIKTRGQQVTLSCSPISGHRSVSWYQQTPGQGLQFLFEYFSETQRNKGNFPGRFSGRQFSNSRSEMNVSTLELGDSALYLCASSLDSGGAMGELFFGEGSRLTVL.

The chain links TRBV30 to TRBJ1-5, with a possible D match to TRBD1 (5 bases). Between the trimmed V and J ends, which lost 3 bases and 4 bases, there was a span of 16 bases. This CDR3 is 15 amino acids long. The V gene's germline CDR1 is GTSNPN and CDR2 SVGIG (reference sequence). CDR3 residues: CAWRARGRENQPQHF. As DNA, the CDR3 is TGTGCCTGGAGAGCGCGGGGCAGGGAGAATCAGCCCCAGCATTTT. Combining the CDR3 with reference TRBV30 and TRBJ1-5 gives the whole variable domain SQTIHQWPATLVQPVGSPLSLECTVEGTSNPNLYWYRQAAGRGLQLLFYSVGIGQISSEVPQNLSASRPQDRQFILSSKKLLLSDSGFYLCAWRARGRENQPQHFGDGTRLSIL.

This clone was detected only once. This chain joins TRBV6-6 and TRBJ1-5; weak D call: TRBD1 (5 bases). Between the trimmed V and J ends, which lost 6 bases and 0 bases, there was a span of 12 bases. The V gene's germline CDR1 is MNHNY and CDR2 SVGAGI (reference sequence). This CDR3 spans 15 amino acids. The DNA for the CDR3 is TGTGCCAGCAGCGAAGGACAATATAGCAATCAGCCCCAGCATTTT. Amino acids: CASSEGQYSNQPQHF.

As to this clone: Sequence at one end of the junction differs from germline and may be a read error. The chain links TRBV7-7 to TRBJ2-2; D unclear. Germline lookup yields CDR1 SSHAT and CDR2 FNYEAQ (reference sequence). This CDR3 contains 14 residues. The CDR3 is CASSPTRNTGELFF. DNA of the CDR3: TGTGCTAGCAGCCCCACTCGGAACACCGGGGAGCTGTTTTTT.

This sequence joins TRBV2 and TRBJ2-1, with 9 bases matching TRBD2. The CDR3 is made up of 15 amino acids. V was pared by 3 bases and J by 4 bases, with 4 bases of the junction left unmatched. CDR1 and CDR2 (germline): SNHLY, FYNNEI. The CDR3 loop reads CASSDSGGEYNEQFF. The CDR3 DNA sequence: TGTGCCAGCAGTGATAGCGGGGGTGAATACAATGAGCAGTTCTTC.

This chain uses TRBV2 with TRBJ2-1; unclear D gene. V was clipped by 8 bases and J by 4 bases, with 12 bases between them. Germline CDR1 is SNHLY and CDR2 is FYNNEI. The CDR3 totals 13 residues. In nucleotides, the CDR3 is TGTGCCAGCCTTTCCGGAGAGTACAATGAGCAGTTCTTC. It is translated as CASLSGEYNEQFF.

The V call is TRBV11-2, the J call TRBJ2-5; possible D gene TRBD2, 6 bases. CDR3 length equals 14 residues. Germline CDR1 is SGHAT and CDR2 is FQNNGV. Trimming left V 5 bases short and J 5 bases short, with 15 bases between. CDR3 bases: TGTGCCAGCAGCGACGGGAGCGTGGGGGAGACCCAGTACTTC. This codes for CASSDGSVGETQYF.

The chain carries TRBV18 and TRBJ2-7, with D perhaps TRBD1 or TRBD2 (5 bases each). Trimming removed 3 bases from V and 6 bases from J, with 12 bases in between. The CDR3 spans 13 residues. Germline CDR1 reads KGHSH; CDR2 reads LQKENI. The CDR3 DNA is TGTGCCAGCTCACCCTTTGGGGGATCCGAGCAGTACTTC. It codes for CASSPFGGSEQYF.

This chain uses TRBV27 with TRBJ2-1; 8 bases line up with TRBD1. CDR1 and CDR2 from the germline V gene are MNHEY and SMNVEV (reference sequence). Unmatched junction bases numbered 6, after V lost 6 bases and J lost 8 bases. CDR3 size: 13 residues. The CDR3 sequence is CASSLTGEHEQFF. The CDR3 nucleotides read TGTGCCAGCAGCCTGACAGGGGAGCATGAGCAGTTCTTC.

A word on this clone: The sample contains more than one DNA sequence encoding this CDR3. The chain combines TRBV29-1 with TRBJ2-3, with D perhaps assigned TRBD1 or TRBD2 (6 bases each). V was clipped by 4 bases and J by 1 base, with 9 bases between them. The CDR3 sequence is 13 residues long. Germline V gene lookup returns CDR1 SQVTM and CDR2 ANQGSEA. The CDR3 nucleotides are TGCAGCGTTGGAAGGGGGGGCACAGATACGCAGTATTTT. Its translation: CSVGRGGTDTQYF.

Many counts were recorded for this clone. Other DNA sequences in the sample encode the same CDR3. The genes are TRBV23-1 and TRBJ1-1; tentative D call: TRBD1 (5 bases). TRBV23-1 is filed as an ORF, its function uncertain. This CDR3 spans 20 amino acids. V was shortened by 0 bases and J by 0 bases, with 23 bases between the two germline ends. The CDR3 coding sequence is TGCGCCAGCAGTCAATCTCGCGTTCGGGGGTTTAAAGGTATGAACACTGAAGCTTTCTTT. Amino acid sequence: CASSQSRVRGFKGMNTEAFF.

This sequence joins TRBV10-3 and TRBJ1-5; tentative D call: TRBD1 (5 bases). Germline CDR1 ENHRY, CDR2 SYGVKD. The CDR3 runs 17 residues. Trimming removed 2 bases at V and 2 bases at J, with 16 bases between. For the CDR3, the DNA is TGTGCCATCAGTGAGGCGACACTCGGAGGGGGCAATCAGCCCCAGCATTTT. This codes for CAISEATLGGGNQPQHF.

The J gene is TRBJ1-1, the V gene TRBV6-4, with D perhaps matching TRBD1 (6 bases). The CDR3 has 16 amino acids. The germline V and J ends were trimmed by 8 bases and 0 bases, with 19 bases remaining between them. Germline lookup yields CDR1 MRHNA and CDR2 SNTAGT. This CDR3 reads CASGPGDRIMNTEAFF. The CDR3, as DNA: TGTGCCAGCGGGCCAGGGGATCGGATCATGAACACTGAAGCTTTCTTT.

V usage is TRBV6-1 and J usage is TRBJ1-1; 9 bases line up with TRBD1. There are 15 residues in the CDR3. Losses at the gene ends were 8 bases for V and 2 bases for J; bases not matched to a gene: 9. Germline CDR1 and CDR2: MNHNS and SASEGT. CDR3 sequence reads: CASLPGTGLNTEAFF. For the CDR3, the DNA is TGTGCCAGCCTCCCGGGGACAGGGCTTAACACTGAAGCTTTCTTT.

The V and J genes are TRBV29-1 and TRBJ2-2; 10 positions match TRBD1. With 3 bases clipped from V and 6 bases from J, the junction kept 4 bases outside the gene matches. Looked up from germline, CDR1 is SQVTM and CDR2 is ANQGSEA. The CDR3 covers 14 residues. The CDR3 reads CSVDRDRGSGELFF. The CDR3 DNA sequence: TGCAGCGTTGATCGGGACAGGGGATCCGGGGAGCTGTTTTTT.

The rearrangement links TRBV5-6 to TRBJ2-2, with D perhaps matching TRBD1 (5 bases). The CDR3 covers 16 residues. V lost 5 bases and J 3 bases, leaving 17 bases between the germline ends. In germline, CDR1 is SGHDT, CDR2 YYEEEE. DNA of the CDR3: TGTGCCAGCAGTCTCTCGGTGACAGCTTACACCGGGGAGCTGTTTTTT. This gives the protein CASSLSVTAYTGELFF.

The chain links TRBV2 to TRBJ1-4; TRBD1 might be the D (6 bases). Trimming stripped 8 bases from V and 7 bases from J, with 17 bases between. The CDR3 has 14 amino acids. The germline CDR1 and CDR2 sequences are SNHLY and FYNNEI. The chain's CDR3 is CASYQGTWGEKLFF. CDR3 nucleotide sequence: TGTGCCAGCTACCAGGGGACTTGGGGTGAAAAACTGTTTTTT. Supplemented by reference TRBV2 and TRBJ1-4, the full variable domain reads EPEVTQTPSHQVTQMGQEVILRCVPISNHLYFYWYRQILGQKVEFLVSFYNNEISEKSEIFDDQFSVERPDGSNFTLKIRSTKLEDSAMYFCASYQGTWGEKLFFGSGTQLSVL.

Points on this clone: The same CDR3 can be traced to other DNA sequences in this sample. The chain links TRBV10-2 to TRBJ1-5, with 7 bases that match TRBD1. V shed 4 bases, J shed 5 bases, and the junction held 2 bases outside the gene matches. The germline V gene encodes CDR1 WSHSY and CDR2 SAAADI. The CDR3 runs to 13 residues. Written as DNA, the CDR3 is TGCGCCAGCAGTGGACAGGGCGATCAGCCCCAGCATTTT. It codes for CASSGQGDQPQHF.

The chain carries TRBV6-1 and TRBJ2-3, with 11 bases identical to TRBD2. Trimming at V came to 4 bases and at J to 6 bases, leaving 6 bases not matched to a gene. CDR3 length: 15 residues. Germline CDR1 reads MNHNS; CDR2 reads SASEGT. The CDR3 spells CASSGLAGREDTQYF. As DNA, the CDR3 is TGTGCCAGCAGTGGACTAGCGGGGAGGGAGGATACGCAGTATTTT.

The V call is TRBV5-1, the J call TRBJ2-5, with D unresolved. The V end lost 0 bases, the J end lost 1 base, and 13 bases lay between the germline ends. Germline V gene lookup returns CDR1 SGHRS and CDR2 YFSETQ. The CDR3 runs 16 residues. The CDR3 reads CASSLVGVRAQETQYF. CDR3 in DNA: TGCGCCAGCAGCTTGGTGGGTGTCCGGGCCCAAGAGACCCAGTACTTC.

The rearrangement links TRBV20-1 to TRBJ2-2, with D maybe TRBD2 (5 bases). CDR3 length: 11 amino acids. Between the trimmed V and J ends, which lost 3 bases and 7 bases, there was a span of 6 bases. Germline-derived CDR1 and CDR2 are DFQATT and SNEGSKA (reference sequence). DNA of the CDR3: TGCAGTGCTAGTGGAGGCGGGGAGCTGTTTTTT. This sequence encodes CSASGGGELFF.

The chain carries TRBV30 and TRBJ1-6; possibly TRBD1 for D (5 bases). This CDR3 is built from 15 residues. Germline CDR1 and CDR2: GTSNPN and SVGIG (reference sequence). Trimming removed 0 bases at V and 6 bases at J, with 12 bases between. CDR3 in DNA: TGTGCCTGGAGTGTAAGCAGGGCGGGTAATTCACCCCTCCACTTT. Translation gives CAWSVSRAGNSPLHF. Together with reference TRBV30 and TRBJ1-6, the CDR3 gives the full variable domain: SQTIHQWPATLVQPVGSPLSLECTVEGTSNPNLYWYRQAAGRGLQLLFYSVGIGQISSEVPQNLSASRPQDRQFILSSKKLLLSDSGFYLCAWSVSRAGNSPLHFGNGTRLTVT.

About this clone itself: One end of the junction is discordant with germline, which a read error may explain. CDR3 residues: CASSPRTGGETGELFF. The CDR3 bases are TGTGCTAGCAGCCCGCGGACAGGGGGAGAAACCGGGGAGCTGTTTTTT. The chain joins TRBV7-7 to TRBJ2-2, with 10 positions matching TRBD1. The CDR3 is 16 amino acids. The germline CDR1 and CDR2 sequences are SSHAT and FNYEAQ (reference sequence).

Only one count was recorded for this clone. The chain is built from TRBV6-6 and TRBJ1-6, with D possibly TRBD1 on 5 matching bases. With 7 bases removed from V and 6 bases from J, the gap between germline ends came to 16 bases. CDR3 length: 15 amino acids. The germline V gene encodes CDR1 MNHNY and CDR2 SVGAGI (reference sequence). This chain's CDR3 is CASTLRVGTNSPLHF. CDR3 sequence (DNA): TGTGCCAGCACCCTACGCGTAGGGACTAATTCACCCCTCCACTTT.

This clone was seen just once. J is TRBJ2-4 and V is TRBV5-4, with unresolved D. The germline V and J ends were trimmed by 0 bases and 5 bases, with 9 bases remaining between them. This CDR3 contains 14 residues. Looked up from germline, CDR1 is SGHNT and CDR2 is YYREEE (reference sequence). The CDR3 region is CASSLVAQENIQYF. CDR3 in DNA: TGTGCCAGCAGCTTGGTTGCGCAGGAAAACATTCAGTACTTC.

Of note for this clone: Different DNA sequences within this sample yield the same CDR3. The CDR3 DNA is TGCGCCAGCAGCTTGGGCGGGAGTGGGTCCTACGAGCAGTACTTC. It encodes CASSLGGSGSYEQYF. The genes are TRBV5-1 and TRBJ2-7, with 7 bases matching TRBD2. V lost 0 bases, J lost 1 base, and 4 bases stayed unmatched. Germline loops: CDR1 SGHRS, CDR2 YFSETQ. The CDR3 spans 15 residues.

The chain carries TRBV4-1 and TRBJ2-3, with D maybe TRBD2 (6 bases). The CDR3 has 15 residues. V lost 3 bases, J lost 2 bases, and 12 bases lay in between. Per germline, CDR1 MGHRA and CDR2 YSYEKL. Here the CDR3 DNA reads TGCGCCAGCAGCCACGTAGCGGACCTCACAGATACGCAGTATTTT. Amino acids: CASSHVADLTDTQYF.

The V call is TRBV7-3, the J call TRBJ2-6; no clear D. The CDR3 covers 19 residues. The V gene's germline CDR1 is SGHTA and CDR2 FQGTGA. V lost 1 base and J lost 4, with 20 bases in between. The CDR3 bases are TGTGCCAGCAGCTTAAAGCCCTTGTCGTGGGTGGCAGGGGCCAACGTCCTGACTTTC. It specifies CASSLKPLSWVAGANVLTF.

This clone was seen more than once but under ten times. The V and J genes are TRBV5-1 and TRBJ2-5, with TRBD1 as a possible D gene (6 bases). Germline V gives CDR1 SGHRS, CDR2 YFSETQ. This CDR3 has 14 residues. V dropped 5 bases and J dropped 3 bases, with 14 bases sitting between them. The DNA of the CDR3 is TGCGCCAGCAGACCCACAGGGAGTGAAGAGACCCAGTACTTC. This encodes CASRPTGSEETQYF.

The chain combines TRBV10-3 with TRBJ2-2; 8 nucleotides agree with TRBD2. The V segment lost 4 bases and the J segment 0 bases; nucleotides outside the gene matches: 10. The CDR3 has 18 amino acids. CDR1 and CDR2 (germline): ENHRY, SYGVKD. The CDR3 sequence: CAISGSLTSVANTGELFF. CDR3 in DNA: TGTGCCATCAGTGGCTCCTTGACTAGCGTCGCGAACACCGGGGAGCTGTTTTTT.